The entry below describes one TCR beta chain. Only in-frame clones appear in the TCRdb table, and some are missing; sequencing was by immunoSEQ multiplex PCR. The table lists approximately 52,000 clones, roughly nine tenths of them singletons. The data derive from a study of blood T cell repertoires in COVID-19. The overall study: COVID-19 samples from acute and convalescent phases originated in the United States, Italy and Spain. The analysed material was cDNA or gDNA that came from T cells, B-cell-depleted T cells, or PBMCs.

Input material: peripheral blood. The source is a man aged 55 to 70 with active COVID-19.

The DNA for the CDR3 is TGCAGCGTTTTGGGGGAGGACTATGGCTACACCTTC. It yields the protein CSVLGEDYGYTF. The chain recombines TRBV29-1 with TRBJ1-2; TRBD1 is a possible D gene (5 bases). CDR3 size: 12 residues. Germline CDR1 SQVTM, CDR2 ANQGSEA. Trimming shortened V by 5 bases and J by 3 bases, and 10 bases separated the two germline ends.